What follows are 22 T cell receptor beta chains derived from one specimen sequenced in a study of beta chain features in type 1 diabetes. Sequenced material consisted of expressed TCRB transcripts (all of the isolated RNA was reverse transcribed). Here immunoSEQ multiplex PCR was the method, and the copy in TCRdb shows in-frame clones only, minus some. The sample records 150,000 to 200,000 clones, around 13% being singletons. Sequencing was carried out using central memory CD4+ T cells from blood. The receptor set was obtained from a woman in her late teens or twenties in good health.

The chain recombines TRBV29-1 with TRBJ1-2; 10 positions match TRBD1. The trim removed 4 bases at V and 8 bases at J, leaving 7 bases unmatched. There are 13 residues in the CDR3. Germline CDR1 and CDR2: SQVTM and ANQGSEA. The CDR3 coding sequence is TGCAGCGTTGTCCCGGGACAGGGGTCAGGCTACACCTTC. It encodes CSVVPGQGSGYTF.

In its sample, this clone was seen a few times. The rearrangement joins TRBV30 to TRBJ1-5; the D is unclear. CDR3 length: 13 residues. The germline CDR1 and CDR2 sequences are GTSNPN and SVGIG (reference sequence). V was cut by 2 bases and J by 7 bases, with 12 bases left in between. CDR3 nucleotides: TGTGCCTGGAGTACGAGGGCAGAGCAGCCCCAGCATTTT. Residues: CAWSTRAEQPQHF. The full variable domain, in which reference TRBV30 and TRBJ1-5 provide the parts outside the CDR3, is SQTIHQWPATLVQPVGSPLSLECTVEGTSNPNLYWYRQAAGRGLQLLFYSVGIGQISSEVPQNLSASRPQDRQFILSSKKLLLSDSGFYLCAWSTRAEQPQHFGDGTRLSIL.

The V call is TRBV10-3, the J call TRBJ1-1; possible D gene TRBD1, 6 bases. V shed 3 bases and J shed 3 bases, with 8 bases lying between them. The CDR3 contains 13 residues. Looked up from germline, CDR1 is ENHRY and CDR2 is SYGVKD. CDR3 bases: TGTGCCATCAGTGAACAGGGTTACACTGAAGCTTTCTTT. This codes for CAISEQGYTEAFF.

The J gene is TRBJ1-1, the V gene TRBV30; D perhaps matches TRBD1 (5 bases). V was trimmed by 4 bases and J by 5 bases, leaving 14 bases between them. The germline CDR1 and CDR2 sequences are GTSNPN and SVGIG (reference sequence). This CDR3 region has 13 residues. The CDR3 bases are TGTGCCTGGACTAGGGCGGAGGGGACTGAAGCTTTCTTT. This translates into CAWTRAEGTEAFF. Filled out from reference TRBV30 and TRBJ1-1, the complete variable domain reads SQTIHQWPATLVQPVGSPLSLECTVEGTSNPNLYWYRQAAGRGLQLLFYSVGIGQISSEVPQNLSASRPQDRQFILSSKKLLLSDSGFYLCAWTRAEGTEAFFGQGTRLTVV.

The chain combines TRBV28 with TRBJ1-2; a possible D gene is TRBD1 (5 bases). The germline V and J ends were trimmed by 2 bases and 4 bases, with 8 bases remaining between them. The germline CDR1 and CDR2 sequences are MDHEN and SYDVKM. The CDR3 length is 13 residues. CDR3 region: CASSLRQSYGYTF. The CDR3 DNA sequence: TGTGCCAGCAGTTTACGACAGTCCTATGGCTACACCTTC.

This clone was counted between two and nine times. This sequence joins TRBV5-1 and TRBJ2-1, with a tentative D call TRBD1 (5 bases). The CDR3 has 14 residues. Between the trimmed V and J ends, which lost 2 bases and 4 bases, there was a span of 10 bases. CDR1 is SGHRS and CDR2 is YFSETQ in the germline V gene. CDR3 nucleotides: TGCGCCAGCAGCTTAGGGGAACAATACAATGAGCAGTTCTTC. Its translation: CASSLGEQYNEQFF.

This clone has a handful of counts. The V and J genes are TRBV11-1 and TRBJ2-5, with 14 bases fitting TRBD2. The J segment lost 1 base and the V segment lost 5 bases, leaving 9 bases of the junction unmatched. The germline V gene encodes CDR1 SGHAT and CDR2 FQDESV (reference sequence). CDR3 length equals 18 residues. This CDR3 reads CASSPPGLAGVFQETQYF. The CDR3, as DNA: TGTGCCAGCAGCCCCCCGGGACTAGCGGGAGTCTTCCAAGAGACCCAGTACTTC.

This clone was recorded a few times. The rearrangement uses TRBV9 and TRBJ1-2; 9 bases are a match to TRBD1. Germline lookup yields CDR1 SGDLS and CDR2 YYNGEE. The J segment lost 5 bases and the V segment lost 3 bases, leaving 11 bases of the junction unmatched. This CDR3 contains 16 residues. Written as DNA, the CDR3 is TGTGCCAGCAGCGACGGAACAGGGGGCGCGAGTTATGGCTACACCTTC. Residues: CASSDGTGGASYGYTF.

This clone was counted a few times. This sequence joins TRBV5-6 and TRBJ2-3; D is uncertain. Germline V gives CDR1 SGHDT, CDR2 YYEEEE. This CDR3 is built from 13 residues. Trimming left V 0 bases short and J 5 bases short, with 7 bases between. Here the CDR3 reads CASSLGRVDTQYF. CDR3 sequence (DNA): TGTGCCAGCAGCTTGGGACGGGTAGATACGCAGTATTTT. Filled out from reference TRBV5-6 and TRBJ2-3, the complete variable domain reads DAGVTQSPTHLIKTRGQQVTLRCSPKSGHDTVSWYQQALGQGPQFIFQYYEEEERQRGNFPDRFSGHQFPNYSSELNVNALLLGDSALYLCASSLGRVDTQYFGPGTRLTVL.

In its sample, this clone was seen a few times. V gene TRBV29-1 combines with J gene TRBJ2-1, with TRBD1 matching over 11 bases. The V segment lost 7 bases and the J segment 10 bases; nucleotides outside the gene matches: 12. The CDR3 totals 14 residues. Germline CDR1 SQVTM, CDR2 ANQGSEA. The DNA for the CDR3 is TGCAGCGCTGGGACCGGGACAGGGGGTGACGAGCAGTTCTTC. Its protein is CSAGTGTGGDEQFF.

This sequence joins TRBV6-6 and TRBJ1-1, with 7 positions matching TRBD1. Trimming took 2 bases from V and 1 from J; bases not matched to a gene: 1. The CDR3 consists of 14 residues. Germline CDR1 MNHNY, CDR2 SVGAGI (reference sequence). The CDR3 is CASSYNRGNTEAFF. CDR3 DNA sequence: TGTGCCAGCAGTTACAACAGGGGGAACACTGAAGCTTTCTTT.

This clone was recorded a few times. The chain recombines TRBV5-4 with TRBJ2-3; 8 bases match TRBD2. With V trimmed by 0 bases and J by 5 bases, 8 bases remained unmatched. CDR3 length equals 16 residues. Germline V CDR1 and CDR2: SGHNT, YYREEE (reference sequence). CDR3 sequence reads: CASSLASLAGLDTQYF. For the CDR3, the DNA is TGTGCCAGCAGCTTGGCCTCCCTAGCGGGCTTAGATACGCAGTATTTT.

This clone has more than one count but fewer than ten. This chain links TRBV27 with TRBJ2-1, with D possibly matching TRBD1 (5 bases). Germline CDR1 MNHEY, CDR2 SMNVEV (reference sequence). The CDR3 extends over 15 amino acids. With 3 bases removed from V and 5 bases from J, the gap between germline ends came to 14 bases. The CDR3 region is CASSFDRGGDNEQFF. The CDR3 DNA reads TGTGCCAGCAGTTTTGATAGGGGTGGGGACAATGAGCAGTTCTTC.

The genes are TRBV10-3 and TRBJ1-1; D is undetermined. Germline lookup yields CDR1 ENHRY and CDR2 SYGVKD. V lost 8 bases and J lost 0, with 10 bases in between. The CDR3 is 13 residues long. CDR3 protein: CAIRRGLNTEAFF. The CDR3 DNA sequence: TGTGCCATCCGCCGGGGATTGAACACTGAAGCTTTCTTT.

This clone turned up a few times. This rearrangement joins TRBV7-3 to TRBJ2-2; 9 bases fit TRBD2. Germline loops: CDR1 SGHTA, CDR2 FQGTGA. The CDR3 is 13 residues long. The V and J ends lost 5 bases and 7 bases, in that order; junction bases with no gene match: 2. The CDR3 loop reads CASSVLAGGELFF. The CDR3 DNA reads TGTGCCAGCAGCGTACTAGCGGGCGGGGAGCTGTTTTTT.

The chain has TRBV30 and TRBJ2-3, with 10 bases fitting TRBD2. The ends lost 5 bases at V and 3 bases at J; junction bases unmatched: 8. There are 15 residues in the CDR3. Germline CDR1 GTSNPN, CDR2 SVGIG (reference sequence). CDR3 amino acids: CAWDSGRLGTDTQYF. CDR3 sequence (DNA): TGTGCCTGGGATAGCGGGAGGTTGGGGACAGATACGCAGTATTTT.

V usage is TRBV30 and J usage is TRBJ1-5; 10 nucleotides agree with TRBD1. The CDR3 loop spans 14 amino acids. The V gene end was trimmed by 5 bases and the J gene end by 5 bases; junction bases not matched to a gene: 6. CDR1 and CDR2 (germline): GTSNPN, SVGIG (reference sequence). In DNA, the CDR3 is TGTGCCTGGGAACCCGGGACAGGGGATCAGCCCCAGCATTTT. Residues: CAWEPGTGDQPQHF.

The table lists this clone with a few counts. This chain links TRBV5-1 with TRBJ2-5; D is unclear. CDR3 length: 13 residues. Germline-derived CDR1 and CDR2 are SGHRS and YFSETQ. V dropped 2 bases and J dropped 1 base, with 6 bases sitting between them. CDR3 residues: CASSFSVQETQYF. DNA of the CDR3: TGCGCCAGCAGCTTTAGTGTCCAAGAGACCCAGTACTTC.

The chain couples TRBV6-1 to TRBJ2-1; 11 bases match TRBD1. Germline CDR1 and CDR2: MNHNS and SASEGT. Trimming removed 5 bases from V and 6 bases from J; junction bases left unmatched: 6. The CDR3 is 15 residues long. Here the CDR3 reads CASSHRDRGANEQFF. CDR3 DNA: TGTGCCAGCAGTCACCGGGACAGGGGGGCCAATGAGCAGTTCTTC.

The J gene is TRBJ1-1, the V gene TRBV2, with a possible D match to TRBD1 (5 bases). V lost 6 bases and J 1 base, leaving 18 bases between the germline ends. Germline CDR1 is SNHLY and CDR2 is FYNNEI. CDR3 length: 16 residues. The CDR3 protein is CASSVPGGRQNTEAFF. CDR3 bases: TGTGCCAGCAGCGTACCCGGGGGACGGCAGAACACTGAAGCTTTCTTT.

The chain's CDR3 is CASSPTRVGHEQYF. CDR3 sequence (DNA): TGTGCCAGCAGCCCTACTAGGGTCGGCCACGAGCAGTACTTC. The chain links TRBV14 to TRBJ2-7; tentative D call: TRBD2 (5 bases). Germline V gives CDR1 SGHDN, CDR2 FVKESK. Trimming stripped 4 bases from V and 5 bases from J, with 15 bases between. This CDR3 has 14 residues.

This clone was recorded a few times. The chain links TRBV7-3 to TRBJ2-1; D ambiguous. This CDR3 is built from 13 residues. Germline CDR1 and CDR2: SGHTA and FQGTGA. The V gene lost 5 bases and the J gene lost 10 bases, with 15 bases spanning the gap. As DNA, the CDR3 is TGTGCCAGCAGCCCTAGTGTGGCTCGGGAGCAGTTCTTC. Protein: CASSPSVAREQFF.